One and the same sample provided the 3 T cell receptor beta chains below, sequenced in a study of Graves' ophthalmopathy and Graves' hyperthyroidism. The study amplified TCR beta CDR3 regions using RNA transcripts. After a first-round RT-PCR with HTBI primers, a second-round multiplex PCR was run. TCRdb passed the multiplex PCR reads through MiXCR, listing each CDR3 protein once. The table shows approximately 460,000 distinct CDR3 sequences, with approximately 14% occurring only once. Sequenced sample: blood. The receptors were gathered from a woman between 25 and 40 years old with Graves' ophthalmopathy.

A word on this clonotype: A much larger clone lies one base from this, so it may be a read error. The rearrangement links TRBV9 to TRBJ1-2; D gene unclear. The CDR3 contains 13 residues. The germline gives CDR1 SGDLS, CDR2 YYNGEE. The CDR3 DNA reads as TGTGCCAGCAGCGTGGGTTGGGAGGATGGCTACAGCTTC. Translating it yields CASSVGWEDGYSF. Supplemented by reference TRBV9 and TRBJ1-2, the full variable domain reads DSGVTQTPKHLITATGQRVTLRCSPRSGDLSVYWYQQSLDQGLQFLIQYYNGEERAKGNILERFSAQQFPDLHSELNLSSLELGDSALYFCASSVGWEDGYSFGSGTRLTVV.

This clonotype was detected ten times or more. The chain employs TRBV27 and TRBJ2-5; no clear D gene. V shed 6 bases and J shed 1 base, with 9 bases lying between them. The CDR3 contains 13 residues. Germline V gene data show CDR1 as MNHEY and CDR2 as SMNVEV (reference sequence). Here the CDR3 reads CASSPRRQETQYF. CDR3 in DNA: TGTGCCAGCAGCCCAAGGCGCCAAGAGACCCAGTACTTC.

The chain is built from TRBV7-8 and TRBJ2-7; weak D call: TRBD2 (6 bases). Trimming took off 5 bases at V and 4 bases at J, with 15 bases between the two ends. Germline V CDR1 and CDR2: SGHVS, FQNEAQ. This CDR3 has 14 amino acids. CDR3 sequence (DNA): TGTGCCAGCAGCACGGGACTGCAGGCGTACGAGCAGTACTTC. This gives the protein CASSTGLQAYEQYF.